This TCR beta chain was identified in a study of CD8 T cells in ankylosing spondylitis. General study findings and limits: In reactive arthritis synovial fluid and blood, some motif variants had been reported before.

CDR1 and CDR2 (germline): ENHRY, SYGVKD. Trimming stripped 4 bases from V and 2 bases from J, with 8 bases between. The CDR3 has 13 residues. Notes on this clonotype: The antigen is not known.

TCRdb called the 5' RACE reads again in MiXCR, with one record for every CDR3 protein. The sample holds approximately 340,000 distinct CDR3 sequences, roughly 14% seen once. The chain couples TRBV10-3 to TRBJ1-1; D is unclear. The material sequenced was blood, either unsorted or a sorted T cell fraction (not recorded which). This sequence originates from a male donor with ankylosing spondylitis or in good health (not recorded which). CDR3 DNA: TGTGCCATCAGTGCTCAGCTAAACACTGAAGCTTTCTTT. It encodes CAISAQLNTEAFF.